This T cell receptor beta chain emerged from a study of T cells in Graves' hyperthyroidism and ophthalmopathy. There were TCR beta CDR3 regions amplified from RNA transcripts. HTBI primers were employed in a first-round RT-PCR of the TCR CDR3. Via MiXCR, TCRdb re-called the multiplex PCR reads, giving one row per CDR3 protein. The table lists around 570,000 distinct CDR3 sequences, 15% to 20% of them singletons. Study results and caveats: Separating ophthalmopathy from stable hyperthyroidism was achieved by a 13 V-J model.

The CDR3 has 12 residues. Germline CDR1 reads SGHDT; CDR2 reads YYEEEE. Of note for this clonotype: Its target is unknown. A far larger clone is one nucleotide away, so this likely arose from a read error.

Each diagnosis was grounded in clinical symptoms, serum thyroxine and TRAb, thyroid ultrasound, and orbital computed tomography. The PBMCs had their origin in roughly 10 ml of fresh peripheral blood. The chain employs TRBV5-6 and TRBJ2-2; D gene uncertain. The source of this sequence is a man aged 40-49 years with Graves' ophthalmopathy. The source material was blood. The CDR3 nucleotides are TGTGTCAGCAGCCCGGACACCGGGGAGCTGTTTTTT. Its protein product is CVSSPDTGELFF.